The clone carrying this T cell receptor (beta chain) was found once. Between the trimmed V and J ends, which lost 1 base and 12 bases, there was a span of 18 bases. The CDR3 runs 14 residues. Looked up from germline, CDR1 is SGHAT and CDR2 is FQNNGV. This sample stems from a study of shared clonotypes between healthy human individuals. This table comes from immunoSEQ multiplex PCR, and its TCRdb copy is limited to in-frame clones, with some not included. Of around 500,000 clones listed, around 73% are singletons. The sample taken for sequencing was PBMCs. This rearrangement joins TRBV11-2 to TRBJ1-2, with TRBD1 as a possible D gene (5 bases). The origin of this receptor is a woman between 40 and 50 years old in good health. Some clones in this sample may be carry-over from other donors' samples. CDR3 nucleotide sequence: TGTGCCAGCAGCTTAGGGGGGGGAACCGACTCGAACACCTTC. This codes for CASSLGGGTDSNTF.